These 3 T cell receptor beta chains were sequenced from one sample in a study of radiotherapy plus CTLA-4 blockade in lung cancer. Clones were read by immunoSEQ multiplex PCR, and TCRdb kept only the in-frame ones, dropping some. The profile shows tens of thousands of clones, around four fifths of them singletons. The starting material was peripheral blood, obtained from a patient treated with radiotherapy plus ipilimumab. These receptors came from a human donor with non-small cell lung cancer who had stable disease on radiotherapy plus ipilimumab.

V gene TRBV29-1 combines with J gene TRBJ2-3, with D uncertain. V dropped 5 bases and J dropped 3 bases, with 6 bases sitting between them. The germline V gene has CDR1 SQVTM and CDR2 ANQGSEA. The CDR3 has 11 residues. CDR3 in amino acids: CSVQVTDTQYF. The CDR3 DNA follows: TGCAGCGTTCAAGTGACAGATACGCAGTATTTT.

V and J are TRBV7-9 and TRBJ2-1; 12 bases fit TRBD1. The CDR3 is 17 amino acids. V trimming: 4 bases; J trimming: 9 bases; junction bases outside the gene matches: 13. CDR1 SEHNR and CDR2 FQNEAQ come from the germline V gene (reference sequence). CDR3 sequence reads: CASSSRDRGRATTEQFF. In DNA form, the CDR3 reads TGTGCCAGCAGCTCCCGGGACAGGGGGCGAGCAACAACTGAGCAGTTCTTC.

The chain links TRBV28 to TRBJ2-1, with TRBD1 identical over 11 bases. The ends lost 10 bases at V and 0 bases at J; junction bases unmatched: 17. The V gene's germline CDR1 is MDHEN and CDR2 SYDVKM. This CDR3 has 19 residues. CDR3 residues: CATYRTGGAGISSYNEQFF. Written as DNA, the CDR3 is TGTGCCACGTACCGGACAGGGGGCGCGGGGATTAGCTCCTACAATGAGCAGTTCTTC.